This T cell receptor (beta chain) was identified in a study of T cell repertoires in cytomegalovirus infection. Study-level information: The public TCR beta signatures pointed to both CMV infection and matching HLA type.

This clonotype was recorded a few times. The antigen remains unidentified. The study, taken as a whole, reports: Cumulative public TCR beta family frequency identified CMV carriers with the relevant HLA. Clonotype analysis showed dominance of the ex vivo response by HLA-C-restricted CMV-specific TCR beta clonotypes.

Germline V gene data show CDR1 as LGHNA and CDR2 as YSLEER. The CDR3 contains 14 residues. V was clipped by 2 bases and J by 1 base, with 7 bases between them. MiXCR was run by TCRdb on the reads, yielding one entry per CDR3 protein. There are over 100,000 distinct CDR3 sequences in the sample; roughly 9.1% occur only once, and 31% lies in the top ten. The gene calls are TRBV4-3 and TRBJ2-3; no clear D gene. What was sequenced was PBMCs, sequenced either directly or after in vitro stimulation (not recorded which). The sequence was collected from a human donor in good health (CMV status not recorded). Some clones in this sample may be carry-over from other donors' samples. In DNA, the CDR3 is TGCGCCAGCAGCCAACGGTTAGGCACAGATACGCAGTATTTT. Translating gives CASSQRLGTDTQYF.